Presented here are 8 T cell receptor beta chains from one specimen sequenced in a study of T-cell reconstitution after alpha-beta-depleted transplantation in children. Library preparation (for TCRbeta) was performed with unique molecular identifiers. TCRdb reanalysed the PCR reads using MiXCR and keeps one entry per CDR3 protein. This table has roughly 300,000 distinct CDR3 sequences, almost 10% appearing once. The sequenced sample was PBMCs from the stem cell graft donor, obtained from the stem cell graft. These receptors were taken from a human donor who donated a stem cell graft to a child with SCID.

The rearrangement uses TRBV27 and TRBJ2-1; the D is unclear. Trimming left V 2 bases short and J 5 bases short, with 10 bases between. Germline loops: CDR1 MNHEY, CDR2 SMNVEV (reference sequence). The CDR3 extends over 14 amino acids. For the CDR3, the DNA is TGTGCCAGCAGTTTAGAGACGTCCCACAATGAGCAGTTCTTC. Translating it yields CASSLETSHNEQFF.

A few counts support this clonotype. The DNA for the CDR3 is TGCGCCAGCAGCCCAAGGACGGGGTCCACTGAAGCTTTCTTT. It codes for CASSPRTGSTEAFF. The chain links TRBV5-1 to TRBJ1-1; D gene unclear. V lost 4 bases, J lost 4 bases, and 14 bases lay in between. The CDR3 contains 14 residues. Germline V CDR1 and CDR2: SGHRS, YFSETQ. Full variable domain (outside the CDR3, taken from reference TRBV5-1 and TRBJ1-1): KAGVTQTPRYLIKTRGQQVTLSCSPISGHRSVSWYQQTPGQGLQFLFEYFSETQRNKGNFPGRFSGRQFSNSRSEMNVSTLELGDSALYLCASSPRTGSTEAFFGQGTRLTVV.

The rearrangement links TRBV20-1 to TRBJ1-4, with D possibly being TRBD1 (5 bases). Germline V gene data show CDR1 as DFQATT and CDR2 as SNEGSKA (reference sequence). Trimming shortened V by 2 bases and J by 3 bases, and 10 bases separated the two germline ends. CDR3 length: 14 residues. CDR3 protein: CSARNVTANEKLFF. As DNA, the CDR3 is TGCAGTGCTAGAAATGTGACAGCTAATGAAAAACTGTTTTTT.

The rearrangement joins TRBV6-6 to TRBJ2-2, with TRBD1 as a possible D gene (6 bases). Germline values: CDR1 MNHNY, CDR2 SVGAGI (reference sequence). CDR3 length equals 10 residues. Trimming left V 6 bases short and J 11 bases short, with 7 bases between. The CDR3 loop reads CASRGTELFF. In nucleotides, the CDR3 is TGTGCCAGCAGGGGGACAGAGCTGTTTTTT.

This clonotype was observed at least ten times. This rearrangement joins TRBV5-5 to TRBJ2-7; the match to TRBD1 covers 7 bases. This CDR3 region has 16 residues. Germline-derived CDR1 and CDR2 are SGHKS and YYEKEE (reference sequence). The V and J ends lost 0 bases and 3 bases, in that order; junction bases with no gene match: 9. The CDR3 is CASSLDARGKIYEQYF. The CDR3 DNA reads as TGTGCCAGCAGCTTGGACGCCAGGGGGAAAATCTACGAGCAGTACTTC.

The chain couples TRBV20-1 to TRBJ2-3; possible D gene TRBD1, 5 bases. The CDR3 has 14 residues. CDR1 and CDR2 (germline): DFQATT, SNEGSKA (reference sequence). V lost 0 bases and J lost 5, with 12 bases in between. The chain's CDR3 is CSARDIQVGDTQYF. The CDR3 DNA reads TGCAGTGCTAGAGATATACAGGTCGGAGATACGCAGTATTTT.

Ten or more counts support this clonotype. The chain couples TRBV12-3 or TRBV12-4 to TRBJ1-2, with D possibly matching TRBD1 (6 bases). Trimming shortened V by 6 bases and J by 8 bases, and 16 bases separated the two germline ends. The CDR3 spans 13 residues. The CDR3 loop is CASRGAGTLGYTF. CDR3 DNA sequence: TGTGCCAGCAGGGGGGCCGGGACCTTAGGCTACACCTTC.

This clonotype was seen a few times. The genes are TRBV20-1 and TRBJ2-7; TRBD1 matches 10 bases. The V gene end was trimmed by 3 bases and the J gene end by 6 bases; junction bases not matched to a gene: 11. Germline V lookup: CDR1 DFQATT, CDR2 SNEGSKA (reference sequence). There are 15 residues in the CDR3. The CDR3 DNA reads TGCAGTGCTAGGGTACCCGGGACAGGGGAACGCGAGCAGTACTTC. Protein: CSARVPGTGEREQYF.